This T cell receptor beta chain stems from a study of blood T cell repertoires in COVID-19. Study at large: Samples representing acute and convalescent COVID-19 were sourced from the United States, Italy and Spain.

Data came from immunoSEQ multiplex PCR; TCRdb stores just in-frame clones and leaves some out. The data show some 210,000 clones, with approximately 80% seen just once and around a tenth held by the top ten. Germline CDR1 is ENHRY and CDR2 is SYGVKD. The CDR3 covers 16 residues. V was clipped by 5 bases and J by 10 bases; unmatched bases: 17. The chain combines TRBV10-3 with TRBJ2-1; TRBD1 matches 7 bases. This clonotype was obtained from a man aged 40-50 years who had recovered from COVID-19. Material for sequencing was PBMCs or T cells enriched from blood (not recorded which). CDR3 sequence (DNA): TGTGCCATCAGTAACAAAGGACCGGGACAGTTATTCGAGCAGTTCTTC. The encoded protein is CAISNKGPGQLFEQFF.